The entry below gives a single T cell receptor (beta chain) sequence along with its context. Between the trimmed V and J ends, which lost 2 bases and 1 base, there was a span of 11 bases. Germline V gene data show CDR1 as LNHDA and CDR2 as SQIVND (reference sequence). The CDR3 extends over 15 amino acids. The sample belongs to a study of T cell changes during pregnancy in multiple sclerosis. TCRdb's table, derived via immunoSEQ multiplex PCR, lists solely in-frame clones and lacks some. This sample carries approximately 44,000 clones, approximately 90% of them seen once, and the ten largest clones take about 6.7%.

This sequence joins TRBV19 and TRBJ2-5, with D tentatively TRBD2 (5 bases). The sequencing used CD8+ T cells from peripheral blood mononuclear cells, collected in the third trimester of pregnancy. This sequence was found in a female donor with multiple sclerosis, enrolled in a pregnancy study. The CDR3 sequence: CASSIRTSGQETQYF. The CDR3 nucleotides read TGTGCCAGTAGTATACGGACTTCGGGCCAAGAGACCCAGTACTTC.